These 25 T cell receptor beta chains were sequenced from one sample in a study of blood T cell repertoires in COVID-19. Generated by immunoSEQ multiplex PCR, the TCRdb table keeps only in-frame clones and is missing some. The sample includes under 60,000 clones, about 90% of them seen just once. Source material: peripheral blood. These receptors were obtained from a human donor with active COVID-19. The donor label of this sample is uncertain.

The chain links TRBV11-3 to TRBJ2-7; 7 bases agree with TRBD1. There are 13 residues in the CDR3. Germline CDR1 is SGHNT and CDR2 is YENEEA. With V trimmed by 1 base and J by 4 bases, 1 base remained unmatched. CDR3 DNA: TGTGCCAGCAGCTTAGCACAGGGGTACGAGCAGTACTTC. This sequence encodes CASSLAQGYEQYF.

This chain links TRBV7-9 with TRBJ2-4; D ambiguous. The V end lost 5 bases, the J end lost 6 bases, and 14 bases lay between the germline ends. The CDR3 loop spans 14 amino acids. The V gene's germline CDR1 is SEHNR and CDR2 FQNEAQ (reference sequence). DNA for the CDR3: TGTGCCAGCAGCCCCGAAGCCCCTCCAAACATTCAGTACTTC. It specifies CASSPEAPPNIQYF. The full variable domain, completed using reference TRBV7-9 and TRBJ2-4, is DTGVSQNPRHKITKRGQNVTFRCDPISEHNRLYWYRQTLGQGPEFLTYFQNEAQLEKSRLLSDRFSAERPKGSFSTLEIQRTEQGDSAMYLCASSPEAPPNIQYFGAGTRLSVL.

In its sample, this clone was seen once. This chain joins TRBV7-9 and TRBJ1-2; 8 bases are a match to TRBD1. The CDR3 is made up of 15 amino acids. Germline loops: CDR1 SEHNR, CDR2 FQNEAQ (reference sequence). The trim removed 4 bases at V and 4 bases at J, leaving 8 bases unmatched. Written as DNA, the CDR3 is TGTGCCAGCAGCTCCCTCCTAGGACAGGGCTATGGCTACACCTTC. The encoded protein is CASSSLLGQGYGYTF.

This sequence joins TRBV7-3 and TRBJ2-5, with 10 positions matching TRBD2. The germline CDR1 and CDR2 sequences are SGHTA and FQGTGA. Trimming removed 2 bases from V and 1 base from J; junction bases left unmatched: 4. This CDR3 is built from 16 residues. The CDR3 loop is CASSLGAGGLQETQYF. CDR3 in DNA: TGTGCCAGCAGCTTAGGAGCGGGGGGGCTCCAAGAGACCCAGTACTTC.

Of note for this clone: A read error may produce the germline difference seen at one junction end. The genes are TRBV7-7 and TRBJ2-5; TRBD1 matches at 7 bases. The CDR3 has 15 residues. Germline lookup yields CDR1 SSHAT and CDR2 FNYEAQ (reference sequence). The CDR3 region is CASSLLEGAEETQYF. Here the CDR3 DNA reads TGTGCTAGCAGCTTATTAGAGGGGGCGGAGGAGACCCAGTACTTC.

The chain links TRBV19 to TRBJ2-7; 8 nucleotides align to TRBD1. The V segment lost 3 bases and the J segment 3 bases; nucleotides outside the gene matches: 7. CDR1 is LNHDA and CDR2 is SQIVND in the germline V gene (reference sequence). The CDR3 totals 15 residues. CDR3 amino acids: CASSIAAGTGYEQYF. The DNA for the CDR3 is TGTGCCAGTAGTATCGCCGCCGGGACAGGCTACGAGCAGTACTTC.

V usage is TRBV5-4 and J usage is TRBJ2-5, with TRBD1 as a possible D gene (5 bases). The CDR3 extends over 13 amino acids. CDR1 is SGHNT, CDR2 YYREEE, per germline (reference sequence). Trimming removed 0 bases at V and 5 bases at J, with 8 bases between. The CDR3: CASSLGRDETQYF. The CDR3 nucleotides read TGTGCCAGCAGCTTGGGCAGGGATGAGACCCAGTACTTC.

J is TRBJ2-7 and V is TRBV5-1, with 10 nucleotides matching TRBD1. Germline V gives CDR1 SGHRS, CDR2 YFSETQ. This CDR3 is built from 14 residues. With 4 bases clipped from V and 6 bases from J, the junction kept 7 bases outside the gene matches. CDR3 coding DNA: TGCGCCAGCAGCCGAACGGGACAGGGGACCGAGCAGTACTTC. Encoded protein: CASSRTGQGTEQYF. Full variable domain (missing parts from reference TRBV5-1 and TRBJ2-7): KAGVTQTPRYLIKTRGQQVTLSCSPISGHRSVSWYQQTPGQGLQFLFEYFSETQRNKGNFPGRFSGRQFSNSRSEMNVSTLELGDSALYLCASSRTGQGTEQYFGPGTRLTVT.

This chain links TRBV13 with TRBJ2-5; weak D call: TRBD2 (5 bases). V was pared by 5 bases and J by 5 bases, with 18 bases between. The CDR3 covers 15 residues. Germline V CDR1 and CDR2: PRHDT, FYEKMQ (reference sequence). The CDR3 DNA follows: TGTGCCAGCAGCGAACTTACTAGGGATCAGGAGACCCAGTACTTC. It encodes CASSELTRDQETQYF.

CDR3 DNA: TGTGCCAGCAATGGCGACAGCTATGGCTACACCTTC. Protein sequence: CASNGDSYGYTF. V is TRBV12-3 or TRBV12-4 and J is TRBJ1-2, with D perhaps TRBD1 (5 bases). This CDR3 contains 12 residues. Trimming took off 7 bases at V and 4 bases at J, with 10 bases between the two ends.

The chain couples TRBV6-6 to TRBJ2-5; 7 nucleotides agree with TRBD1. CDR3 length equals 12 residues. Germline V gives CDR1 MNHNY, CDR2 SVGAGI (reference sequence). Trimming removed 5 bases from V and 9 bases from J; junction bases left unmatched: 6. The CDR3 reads CASSGSQGAQYF. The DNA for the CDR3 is TGTGCCAGCAGTGGGTCGCAGGGGGCCCAGTACTTC.

The CDR3 region is CASSPLGAGGAETQYF. For the CDR3, the DNA is TGTGCCAGCAGCCCCCTGGGAGCGGGGGGGGCGGAGACCCAGTACTTC. The chain couples TRBV4-2 to TRBJ2-5; 10 nucleotides line up with TRBD2. Germline CDR1 is LGHNA and CDR2 is YNFKEQ. This CDR3 comprises 16 residues. V gave up 4 bases and J gave up 5 bases; unmatched junction bases: 10.

This CDR3 reads CASTLLAGGADTQYF. The CDR3, as DNA: TGTGCCAGCACACTCCTAGCGGGAGGGGCAGATACGCAGTATTTT. The J gene is TRBJ2-3, the V gene TRBV2; 12 bases agree with TRBD2. The ends lost 7 bases at V and 4 bases at J; junction bases unmatched: 6. The CDR3 sequence is 15 residues long. CDR1 SNHLY and CDR2 FYNNEI come from the germline V gene. Drawing the rest from reference TRBV2 and TRBJ2-3, the complete variable domain is EPEVTQTPSHQVTQMGQEVILRCVPISNHLYFYWYRQILGQKVEFLVSFYNNEISEKSEIFDDQFSVERPDGSNFTLKIRSTKLEDSAMYFCASTLLAGGADTQYFGPGTRLTVL.

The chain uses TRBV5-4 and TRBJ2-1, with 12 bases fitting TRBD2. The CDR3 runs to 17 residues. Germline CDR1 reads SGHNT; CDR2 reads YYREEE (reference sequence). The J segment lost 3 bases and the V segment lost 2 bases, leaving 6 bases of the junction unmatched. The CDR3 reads CASSFLSTSGGYNEQFF. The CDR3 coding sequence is TGTGCCAGCAGCTTCCTATCGACTAGCGGGGGCTACAATGAGCAGTTCTTC.

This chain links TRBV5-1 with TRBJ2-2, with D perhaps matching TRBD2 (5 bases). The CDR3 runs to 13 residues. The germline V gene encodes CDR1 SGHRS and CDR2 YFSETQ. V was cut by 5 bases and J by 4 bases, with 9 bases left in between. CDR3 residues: CASRDSGTGELFF. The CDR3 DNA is TGCGCCAGCAGGGACTCGGGCACCGGGGAGCTGTTTTTT.

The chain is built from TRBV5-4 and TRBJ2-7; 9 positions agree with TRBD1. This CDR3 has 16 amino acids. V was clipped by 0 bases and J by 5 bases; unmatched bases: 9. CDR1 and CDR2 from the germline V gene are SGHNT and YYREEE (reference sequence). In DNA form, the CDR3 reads TGTGCCAGCAGCTTGGCCCCCGGGACAGGGTCCCACGAGCAGTACTTC. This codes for CASSLAPGTGSHEQYF.

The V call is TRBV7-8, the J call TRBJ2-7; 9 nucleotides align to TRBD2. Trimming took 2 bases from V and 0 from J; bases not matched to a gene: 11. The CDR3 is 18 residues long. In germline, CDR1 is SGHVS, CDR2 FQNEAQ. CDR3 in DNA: TGTGCCAGCAGCTTACGCCCAGGATCTAGCGGGAACTCCTACGAGCAGTACTTC. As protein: CASSLRPGSSGNSYEQYF.

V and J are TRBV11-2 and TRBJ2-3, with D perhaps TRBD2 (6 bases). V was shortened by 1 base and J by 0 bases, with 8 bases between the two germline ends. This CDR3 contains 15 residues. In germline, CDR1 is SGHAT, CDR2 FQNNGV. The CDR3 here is CASSLGRGSTDTQYF. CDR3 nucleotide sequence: TGTGCCAGCAGCTTAGGGCGGGGCAGCACAGATACGCAGTATTTT.

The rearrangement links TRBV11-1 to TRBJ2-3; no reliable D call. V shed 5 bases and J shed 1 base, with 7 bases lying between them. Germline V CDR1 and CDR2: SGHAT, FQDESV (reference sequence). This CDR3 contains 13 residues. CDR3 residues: CASSQVGTDTQYF. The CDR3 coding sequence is TGTGCCAGCAGCCAGGTGGGCACAGATACGCAGTATTTT. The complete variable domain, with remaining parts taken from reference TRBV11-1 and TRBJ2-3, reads EAEVAQSPRYKITEKSQAVAFWCDPISGHATLYWYRQILGQGPELLVQFQDESVVDDSQLPKDRFSAERLKGVDSTLKIQPAELGDSAMYLCASSQVGTDTQYFGPGTRLTVL.

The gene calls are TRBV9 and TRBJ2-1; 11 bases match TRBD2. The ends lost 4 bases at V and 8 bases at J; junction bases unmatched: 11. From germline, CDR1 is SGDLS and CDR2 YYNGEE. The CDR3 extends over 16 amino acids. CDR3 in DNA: TGTGCCAGCAGCAAGATAGCGGGAGGGCCTGTACATGAGCAGTTCTTC. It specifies CASSKIAGGPVHEQFF.

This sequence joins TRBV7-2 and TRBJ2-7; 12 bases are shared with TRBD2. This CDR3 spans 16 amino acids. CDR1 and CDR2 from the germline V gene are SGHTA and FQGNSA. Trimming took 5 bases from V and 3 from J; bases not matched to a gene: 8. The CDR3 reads CASSTKLAGGGYEQYF. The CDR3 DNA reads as TGTGCCAGCAGCACGAAACTAGCGGGAGGCGGCTACGAGCAGTACTTC.

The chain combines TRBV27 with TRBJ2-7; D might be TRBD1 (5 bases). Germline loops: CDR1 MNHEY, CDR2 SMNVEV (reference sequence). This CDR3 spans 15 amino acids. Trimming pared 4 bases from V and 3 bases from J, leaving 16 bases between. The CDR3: CASSSIWTSRYEQYF. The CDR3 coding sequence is TGTGCCAGCAGTTCCATATGGACATCCCGCTACGAGCAGTACTTC.

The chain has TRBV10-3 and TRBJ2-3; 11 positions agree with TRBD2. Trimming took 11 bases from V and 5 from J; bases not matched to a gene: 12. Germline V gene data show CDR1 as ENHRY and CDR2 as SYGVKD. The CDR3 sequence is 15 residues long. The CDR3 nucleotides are TGTGCCGTCGAGACTAGCGGGACAGGGCAAGATACGCAGTATTTT. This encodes CAVETSGTGQDTQYF.

The CDR3, as DNA: TGTGCCAGCAGTTCCCGAGGCAGTTATCAGCCCCAGCATTTT. Protein: CASSSRGSYQPQHF. The V gene is TRBV6-5, the J gene TRBJ1-5; D not resolved. The CDR3 extends over 14 amino acids. V dropped 4 bases and J dropped 5 bases, with 12 bases sitting between them. Germline loops: CDR1 MNHEY, CDR2 SVGAGI.

Written as DNA, the CDR3 is TGTGCCAGCAGTCCTAATAGCAATCAGCCCCAGCATTTT. Translation gives CASSPNSNQPQHF. The J gene is TRBJ1-5, the V gene TRBV11-2; D is unresolved. Trimming pared 6 bases from V and 0 bases from J, leaving 6 bases between. From germline, CDR1 is SGHAT and CDR2 FQNNGV. The CDR3 covers 13 residues. Full variable domain (remainder filled in from reference TRBV11-2 and TRBJ1-5): EAGVAQSPRYKIIEKRQSVAFWCNPISGHATLYWYQQILGQGPKLLIQFQNNGVVDDSQLPKDRFSAERLKGVDSTLKIQPAKLEDSAVYLCASSPNSNQPQHFGDGTRLSIL.